These 2 T cell receptor beta chains were all obtained from the same sample, sequenced in a study of blood T cell repertoires in COVID-19. TCRdb's copy holds only in-frame clones and misses some; the assay was immunoSEQ multiplex PCR. Of over 95,000 clones in the sample, 80% to 90% were seen once. Sequencing was done on a sample of peripheral blood. These receptors all come from a man aged 35 to 55 with acute or convalescent COVID-19.

A few counts support this clone. The chain couples TRBV7-3 to TRBJ1-1, with D possibly matching TRBD1 (6 bases). Germline V gene sequence: CDR1 SGHTA, CDR2 FQGTGA. V was shortened by 2 bases and J by 5 bases, with 12 bases between the two germline ends. The CDR3 runs 14 residues. This CDR3 is CASSLGVGATEAFF. The CDR3, as DNA: TGTGCCAGCAGCTTAGGGGTGGGGGCGACTGAAGCTTTCTTT.

The CDR3 DNA reads TGTGCCAGCAGCTTAGGACAGTCGGGGGGCTACGAGCAGTACTTC. This sequence encodes CASSLGQSGGYEQYF. The chain uses TRBV11-2 and TRBJ2-7, with 7 bases identical to TRBD2. Trimming took 1 base from V and 3 from J; bases not matched to a gene: 6. Germline V gives CDR1 SGHAT, CDR2 FQNNGV. The CDR3 contains 15 residues.